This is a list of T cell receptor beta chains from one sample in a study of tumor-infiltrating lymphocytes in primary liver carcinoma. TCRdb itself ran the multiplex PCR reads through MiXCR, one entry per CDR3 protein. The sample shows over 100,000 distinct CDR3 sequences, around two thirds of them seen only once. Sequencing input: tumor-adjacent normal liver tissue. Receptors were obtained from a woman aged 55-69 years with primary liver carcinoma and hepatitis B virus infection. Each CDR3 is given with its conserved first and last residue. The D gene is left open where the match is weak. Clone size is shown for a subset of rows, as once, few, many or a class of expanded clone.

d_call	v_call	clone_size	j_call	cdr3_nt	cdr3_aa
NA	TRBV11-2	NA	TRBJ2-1	TGTGCCAGCAGCTTAGGGAGTCTCAATGAGCAGTTCTTC	CASSLGSLNEQFF
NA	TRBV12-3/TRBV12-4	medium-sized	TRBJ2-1	TGTGCCAGCAGTTGGGGTAGGACGCAGTTCTTC	CASSWGRTQFF
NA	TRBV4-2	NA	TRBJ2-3	TGTGCCAGCAGCCAAGAAGGCGGAAACACAGGTACGCACTATTTT	CASSQEGGNTGTHYF
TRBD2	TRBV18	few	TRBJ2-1	TGTGCCAGCTCTAGCGGGAGGGAGGCTGAGCAGTTCTTC	CASSSGREAEQFF
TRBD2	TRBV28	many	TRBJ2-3	TGTGCCAGCAGTCTAGCGGGCAGCACAGATACGCAGTATTTT	CASSLAGSTDTQYF
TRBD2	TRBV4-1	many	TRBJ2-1	TGCGCCACAGGGGAGCTAGCGGGAGCCTCCAATGAGCAGTTCTTC	CATGELAGASNEQFF
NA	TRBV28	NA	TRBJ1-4	TGTGCCAGCAGCACTCAGTCGCCGCTAATACTGTTTTTT	CASSTQSPLILFF
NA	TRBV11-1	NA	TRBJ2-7	TGTGCCAGCAGCCCCCGACTTGGACTCCAGTACGAGCAGTACTTC	CASSPRLGLQYEQYF
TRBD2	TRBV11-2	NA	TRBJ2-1	TGTGCCAGTAGCCCCGTCCCGCTAGCGGGAGTCGGCGAGCAGTTATTC	CASSPVPLAGVGEQLF
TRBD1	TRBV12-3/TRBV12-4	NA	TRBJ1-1	TGTGCCCAAAAAAGACAGGGAGCAGCTGAAGTCTTCTTT	CAQKRQGAAEVFF
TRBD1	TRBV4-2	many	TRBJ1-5	TGTGCCAGCAGCCAAGATACAGGGGGGGCCCGCAATCAGCCCCAGCATTTT	CASSQDTGGARNQPQHF
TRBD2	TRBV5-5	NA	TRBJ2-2	TGTGTCAGCAACGCTAGCGGGAGTAGGGGGACCGGGGAGCTGTTTTTT	CVSNASGSRGTGELFF
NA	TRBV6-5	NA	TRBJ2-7	TGTGCCAGCAGTGACGGGAGACAACGCTACGAGCAGTACTTC	CASSDGRQRYEQYF
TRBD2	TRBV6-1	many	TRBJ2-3	TGTGCCAGCAGGTGGGGGACTAGCGGGAGCACAGATACGCAGTATTTT	CASRWGTSGSTDTQYF
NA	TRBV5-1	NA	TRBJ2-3	TGCACCAGCAGCTTGGGCACCTTAGCGGTATTCTCAGATACGCAGTATTTT	CTSSLGTLAVFSDTQYF